These 10 T cell receptor beta chains were sequenced from one sample in a study of CD8+CD57+ T cells in acquired aplastic anemia (dated by TCRdb to the late 2010s). Expansion of CD8+CD57+ cells had been shown by flow cytometry in the patients chosen for sequencing. The listed sequencing device is Illumina HiSeq 2000. Genomic DNA was used as template for profiling of TCR beta VDJ combinations and CDR3 sequences. TCRdb reran the public reads through fastp at Q25 and MiXCR, keeping productive beta chains. Identical CDR3 protein sequences are pooled into one entry, listed with their most common genes and DNA. Within this sample are about 160,000 distinct CDR3 sequences, with 40% to 60% of them counted one time only. About 30% of the sample lies in the top ten. The sequenced sample was sorted CD4+, CD8+, or CD8+CD57+ T cells (not recorded which) from PBMCs. Source of these receptors: a human donor with aplastic anemia.

The chain recombines TRBV19 with TRBJ2-2; a weak D match, TRBD2 (6 bases). The CDR3 covers 13 residues. Between the trimmed V and J ends, which lost 2 bases and 7 bases, there was a span of 8 bases. CDR1 is LNHDA and CDR2 is SQIVND in the germline V gene (reference sequence). CDR3 sequence: CASSILGGGELFF. The DNA of the CDR3 is TGTGCCAGTAGTATATTGGGGGGCGGGGAGCTGTTTTTT. Looking up the rest from reference TRBV19 and TRBJ2-2 gives the full variable domain: DGGITQSPKYLFRKEGQNVTLSCEQNLNHDAMYWYRQDPGQGLRLIYYSQIVNDFQKGDIAEGYSVSREKKESFPLTVTSAQKNPTAFYLCASSILGGGELFFGEGSRLTVL.

The genes are TRBV10-1 and TRBJ1-6; TRBD1 matches 7 bases. V lost 4 bases and J lost 5; bases outside the gene matches: 5. This CDR3 spans 15 amino acids. Germline-derived CDR1 and CDR2 are WNHNN and SYGVQD (reference sequence). Written as DNA, the CDR3 is TGCGCCAGCAGTGCCCGGGACAGAGATAATTCACCCCTCCACTTT. Its protein is CASSARDRDNSPLHF.

This clonotype was seen only a few times. The chain is built from TRBV4-2 and TRBJ2-2, with D maybe TRBD2 (6 bases). Trimming pared 3 bases from V and 6 bases from J, leaving 20 bases between. CDR3 length: 17 amino acids. Per germline, CDR1 LGHNA and CDR2 YNFKEQ. CDR3 DNA: TGTGCCAGCAGCCAGGCCGGGAGCGGCGATGGCGCCGGGGAGCTGTTTTTT. This codes for CASSQAGSGDGAGELFF.

This clonotype has ten or more counts. The rearrangement links TRBV24-1 to TRBJ1-1; tentative D call: TRBD1 (5 bases). The CDR3 is 13 residues long. Trimming took off 4 bases at V and 6 bases at J, with 11 bases between the two ends. Germline loops: CDR1 KGHDR, CDR2 SFDVKD. In DNA, the CDR3 is TGTGCCACCAGTGACCGGGACCGGGCTGAAGCTTTCTTT. This translates into CATSDRDRAEAFF.

The rearrangement joins TRBV11-1 to TRBJ2-3, with D possibly being TRBD2 (5 bases). V shed 2 bases and J shed 6 bases, with 18 bases lying between them. The CDR3 consists of 16 residues. Looked up from germline, CDR1 is SGHAT and CDR2 is FQDESV (reference sequence). DNA for the CDR3: TGTGCCAGCAGCTTATCCAAGACGGGAACTTGGGATACGCAGTATTTT. It yields the protein CASSLSKTGTWDTQYF.

The chain combines TRBV7-8 with TRBJ1-2; D not certain. Germline V lookup: CDR1 SGHVS, CDR2 FQNEAQ. The CDR3 sequence is 12 residues long. The ends were cut back, 5 bases at V and 3 bases at J, with 7 bases in the middle. This CDR3 is CASSRQDYGYTF. CDR3 bases: TGTGCCAGCAGCCGACAAGACTATGGCTACACCTTC.

Comments on this clonotype: At one boundary the junction diverges from the germline segment, which might be a read error. The chain joins TRBV7-9 to TRBJ1-6, with D possibly being TRBD1 (6 bases). The CDR3 length is 14 residues. The germline gives CDR1 SEHNR, CDR2 FQNEAQ (reference sequence). The CDR3 DNA follows: TGCGCCAGCAGCACCTACAGGGACGGTTCACCCCTCCACTTT. It yields the protein CASSTYRDGSPLHF.

This clonotype was found many times. The rearrangement links TRBV6-2 or TRBV6-3 to TRBJ2-7, with 8 nucleotides matching TRBD1. The CDR3 runs to 15 residues. Unmatched junction bases numbered 2, after V lost 0 bases and J lost 1 base. The V gene's germline CDR1 is MNHEY and CDR2 SVGEGT. CDR3 sequence (DNA): TGTGCCAGCAGTTACTCAGACAGGGGATCCTACGAGCAGTACTTC. Residues: CASSYSDRGSYEQYF.

The V and J genes are TRBV6-1 and TRBJ1-3; the D gene is possibly TRBD1 (6 bases). Germline CDR1 is MNHNS and CDR2 is SASEGT. Trimming pared 4 bases from V and 0 bases from J, leaving 10 bases between. The CDR3 consists of 15 residues. CDR3 sequence: CASSADRHSGNTIYF. CDR3 DNA sequence: TGTGCCAGCAGTGCAGACAGGCACTCTGGAAACACCATATATTTT.

This clonotype was detected ten times or more. The V gene is TRBV10-3, the J gene TRBJ1-1; D not certain. Trimming took 4 bases from V and 4 from J, leaving 13 bases between them. This CDR3 spans 14 amino acids. CDR1 and CDR2 from the germline V gene are ENHRY and SYGVKD. The CDR3 bases are TGTGCCATCAGTGCCCTAGGTGGCGGCACTGAAGCTTTCTTT. This sequence encodes CAISALGGGTEAFF.